This T cell receptor beta chain comes out of a study of T cell responses to AZD1222 COVID-19 vaccine. V shed 2 bases and J shed 2 bases, with 7 bases lying between them. This CDR3 region has 14 residues. The germline V gene has CDR1 LGHNA and CDR2 YSLEER. Profiled with immunoSEQ multiplex PCR; TCRdb holds only in-frame clones, not every one. The sample holds 170,000 or so clones, 90% seen once. This TCR was sampled from an adult in good health. Here the sequenced sample was peripheral blood, taken on day 0 of AZD1222 vaccination. The chain is built from TRBV4-3 and TRBJ1-3; D unresolved. The chain's CDR3 is CASSQPGTGNTIYF. The CDR3 region has the DNA TGCGCCAGCAGCCAACCAGGAACTGGAAACACCATATATTTT.